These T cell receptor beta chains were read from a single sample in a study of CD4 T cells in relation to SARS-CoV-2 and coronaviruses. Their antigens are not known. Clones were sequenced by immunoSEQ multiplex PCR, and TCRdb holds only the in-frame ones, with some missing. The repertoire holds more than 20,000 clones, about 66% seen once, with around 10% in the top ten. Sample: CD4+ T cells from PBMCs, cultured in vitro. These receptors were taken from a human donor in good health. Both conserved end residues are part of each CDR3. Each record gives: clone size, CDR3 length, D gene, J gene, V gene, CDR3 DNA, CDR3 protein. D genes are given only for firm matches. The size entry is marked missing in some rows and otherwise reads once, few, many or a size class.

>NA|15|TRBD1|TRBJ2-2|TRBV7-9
TGTGCCAGCAGCACCCGACAGGGTTCATCCGGGGAGCTGTTTTTT
CASSTRQGSSGELFF
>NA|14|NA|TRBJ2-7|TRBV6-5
TGTGCCAGCAGTTACGGCGGGATCTCCTACGAGCAGTACTTC
CASSYGGISYEQYF
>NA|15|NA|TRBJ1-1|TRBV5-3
TGTGCCAGAAGCAGACGGGACGGTCGAAACACTGAAGCTTTCTTT
CARSRRDGRNTEAFF
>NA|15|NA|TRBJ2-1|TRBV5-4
TGTGCCAGCAGCCGTGTCTCCAGCTCCTACAATGAGCAGTTCTTC
CASSRVSSSYNEQFF
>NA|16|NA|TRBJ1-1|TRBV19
TGTGCCAGTAGTATTGGGGCAGGGGCCTTGAACACTGAAGCTTTCTTT
CASSIGAGALNTEAFF
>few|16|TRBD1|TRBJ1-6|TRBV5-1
TGCGCCAGCAGGCCTTACTCGGACAGGCTTGATTCACCCCTCCACTTT
CASRPYSDRLDSPLHF
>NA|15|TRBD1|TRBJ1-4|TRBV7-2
TGTGCCAGCGGATTGACAGGGGGCGCGGCTGAAAAACTGTTTTTT
CASGLTGGAAEKLFF
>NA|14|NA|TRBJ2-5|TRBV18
TGTGCCAGCTCACCGGAGGGAGGCCAAGAGACCCAGTACTTC
CASSPEGGQETQYF
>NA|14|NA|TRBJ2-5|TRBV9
TGTGCCAGCAGCGTAGGTTCTATCCAAGAGACCCAGTACTTC
CASSVGSIQETQYF
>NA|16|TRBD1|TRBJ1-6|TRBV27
TGTGCCAGCAGTTGGTCCGGACAGGGGTTAGGGTCACCCCTCCACTTT
CASSWSGQGLGSPLHF
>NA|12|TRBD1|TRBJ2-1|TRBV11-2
TGTGCCAGCAGCCATCCGACAGGGCTGCAGTTCTTC
CASSHPTGLQFF
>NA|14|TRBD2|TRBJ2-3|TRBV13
TGTGCCAGCAGCTTCAGCGGGAGTGGAGATACGCAGTATTTT
CASSFSGSGDTQYF
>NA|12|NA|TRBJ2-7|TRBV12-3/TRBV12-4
TGTGCCAGCAGTTCCAGCTCCTACGAGCAGTACTTC
CASSSSSYEQYF
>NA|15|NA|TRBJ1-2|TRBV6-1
TGTGCCAGCAGTGAAGATGCGCGGGACTACTATGGCTACACCTTC
CASSEDARDYYGYTF
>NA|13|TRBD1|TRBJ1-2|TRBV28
TGTGCTGTGGACAGGGAGGTAAACTATGGCTACACCTTC
CAVDREVNYGYTF
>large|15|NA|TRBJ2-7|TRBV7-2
TGTGCCAGCAGCTTAGGAGTCCAGGGGATCTACGAGCAGTACTTC
CASSLGVQGIYEQYF
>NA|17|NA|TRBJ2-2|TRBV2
TGTGCCAGCAGGGGCCTCAGGGGTAGCGGTCAGTCCGGGGAGCTGTTTTTT
CASRGLRGSGQSGELFF
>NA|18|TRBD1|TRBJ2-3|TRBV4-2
TGTGCCAGCAGCCAAGAATGGCGGACAGGGTCGTCAGCGGATACGCAGTATTTT
CASSQEWRTGSSADTQYF
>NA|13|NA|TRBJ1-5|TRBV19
TGTGCCAGTAGTATCGCCCTTAATCAGCCCCAGCATTTT
CASSIALNQPQHF
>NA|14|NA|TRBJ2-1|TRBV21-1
TGTGCCAGGGCTAGCAGCGGGGGGTACAATGAGCAGTTCTTC
CARASSGGYNEQFF
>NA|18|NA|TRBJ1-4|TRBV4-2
TGTGCCAGCAGCCAGGATCTCAGCATAGGGACAAGAAATGAAAAACTGTTTTTT
CASSQDLSIGTRNEKLFF
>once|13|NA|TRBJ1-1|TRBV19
TGTGCCAGTAGTATTACGACCCCCTTCCGAGCTTTCTTT
CASSITTPFRAFF
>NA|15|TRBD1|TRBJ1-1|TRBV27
TGTGCCAGCAGTCCACAGGGGGCCTTGAACACTGAAGCTTTCTTT
CASSPQGALNTEAFF
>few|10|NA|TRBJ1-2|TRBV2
TGTGCCAGCAGTGAAACGGAATCCCTTTTC
CASSETESLF
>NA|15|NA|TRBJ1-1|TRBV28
TGTGCCAGCAAAGACGGACAGACGGCTAACACTGAAGCTTTCTTT
CASKDGQTANTEAFF
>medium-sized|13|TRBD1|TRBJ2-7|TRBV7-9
TGTGCCAGCAGCTCTCAGGGGGCTCACGAGCAGTACTTC
CASSSQGAHEQYF
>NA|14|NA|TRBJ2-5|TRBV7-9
TGTGCCAGCAGCTTACAGGGGGGTGGAGAGACCCAGTACTTC
CASSLQGGGETQYF
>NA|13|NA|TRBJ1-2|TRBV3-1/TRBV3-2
TGTGCCAGCAGCGCTGGACTGAACTATGGCTACACCTTC
CASSAGLNYGYTF
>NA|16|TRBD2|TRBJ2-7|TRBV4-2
TGTGCCAGCAGCCAAGATCCGACTAGCGGGAGTTACGAGCAGTACTTC
CASSQDPTSGSYEQYF
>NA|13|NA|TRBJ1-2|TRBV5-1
TGCGCCAGCAGCACCACAGGGAACTATGGCTACACCTTC
CASSTTGNYGYTF
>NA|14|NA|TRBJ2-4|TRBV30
TGTGCCTGGAGTGTGGGCCTCGCCGGGGACATTCAGTACTTC
CAWSVGLAGDIQYF
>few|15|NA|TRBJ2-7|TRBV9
TGTGCCAGCAGCGTAGGTCTCGCCGCAGGAGGCGAGCAGTACTTC
CASSVGLAAGGEQYF
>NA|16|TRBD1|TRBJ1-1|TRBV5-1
TGCGCCAGCAGCCTCAGTACAGGGGGGACGAACACTGAAGCTTTCTTT
CASSLSTGGTNTEAFF
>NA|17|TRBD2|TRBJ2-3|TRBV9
TGTGCCAGCAGCGCCGGGGTTCTAGCGGGGGTCACAGATACGCAGTATTTT
CASSAGVLAGVTDTQYF
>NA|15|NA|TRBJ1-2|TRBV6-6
TGTGCCAGCAGTTACGGGGAATTAGCTAACTATGGCTACACCTTC
CASSYGELANYGYTF
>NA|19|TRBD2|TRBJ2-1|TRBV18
TGTGCCAGCTCACCAAGACCTAGCGGGAGGGGGGGCTCCTACAATGAGCAGTTCTTC
CASSPRPSGRGGSYNEQFF
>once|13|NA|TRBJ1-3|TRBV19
TGTGCCAGTAGTGAAATCTCTGGAAACACCATATATTTT
CASSEISGNTIYF
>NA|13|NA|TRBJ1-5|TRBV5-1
TGCGCCAGCGCGAGGGACAGCAATCAGCCCCAGCATTTT
CASARDSNQPQHF